This T cell receptor beta chain was found in a study of T cell changes during pregnancy in multiple sclerosis. TCRdb's copy holds only in-frame clones and misses some; the assay was immunoSEQ multiplex PCR. The data show 16,000 or so clones, around 97% seen once. Trimming at V came to 2 bases and at J to 4 bases, leaving 15 bases not matched to a gene. Germline V gene lookup returns CDR1 MNHNS and CDR2 SASEGT. The CDR3 is made up of 19 amino acids. The sequence derives from a female donor with multiple sclerosis, enrolled in a pregnancy study. This sequence joins TRBV6-1 and TRBJ2-1; the match to TRBD2 covers 9 bases. This specimen was peripheral blood, taken in the third trimester of pregnancy. The CDR3 sequence is CASSERGASGTYGYNEQFF. The CDR3 bases are TGTGCCAGCAGTGAAAGGGGGGCTAGCGGGACCTATGGTTACAATGAGCAGTTCTTC.